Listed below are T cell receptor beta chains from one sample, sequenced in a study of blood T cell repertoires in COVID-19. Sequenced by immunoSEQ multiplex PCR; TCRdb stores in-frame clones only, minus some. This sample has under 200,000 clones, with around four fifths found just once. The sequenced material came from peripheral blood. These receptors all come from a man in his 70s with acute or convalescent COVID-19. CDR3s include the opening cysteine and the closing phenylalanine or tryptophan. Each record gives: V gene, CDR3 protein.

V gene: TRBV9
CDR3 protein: CASSGTGTSAHF

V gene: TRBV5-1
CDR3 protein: CASSLDRPRDTQYF

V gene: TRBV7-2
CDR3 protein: CASSLALGGQGQAFF

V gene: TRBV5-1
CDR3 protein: CASSRWTGKDQPQHF

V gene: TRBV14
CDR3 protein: CASSLSAAYEQYF

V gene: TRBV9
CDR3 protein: CASSVGVGSFDEQYF

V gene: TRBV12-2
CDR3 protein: CASRTRTRLSEYF

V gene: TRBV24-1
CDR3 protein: CATSDRDKNQPQHF

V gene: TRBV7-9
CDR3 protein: CASSLAGGSYGYTF

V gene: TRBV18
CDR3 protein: CASSPAAGDTGELFF

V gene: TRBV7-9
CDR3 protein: CASTPRGETQYF

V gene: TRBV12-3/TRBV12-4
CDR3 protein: CASSPSVGHQYF

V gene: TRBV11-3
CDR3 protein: CASSLAQTSGISDTQYF

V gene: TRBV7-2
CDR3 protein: CASSLPGPEAFF

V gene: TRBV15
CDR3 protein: CAISRRGRDEKLFF

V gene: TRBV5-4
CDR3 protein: CASSSIERRGDEQFF

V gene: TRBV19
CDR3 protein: CASRLQRTGGSEKLFF

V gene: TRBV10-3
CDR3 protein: CATAGGPNTEAFF

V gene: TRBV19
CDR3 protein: CASSILGLAGGESYNEQFF

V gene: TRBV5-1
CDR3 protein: CASSPNTGDNQPQHF

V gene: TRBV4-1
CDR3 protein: CASSQATTGQGANQPQHF